This T cell receptor beta chain was documented in a study of identical twins. Overall study results and limits: The authors noted that invariant MAIT and iNKT cells could partly confound zero-insertion analyses. Twin pairs had excess sharing that was weaker in beta out-of-frame sequences.

Through template switching, a universal primer site was introduced, and the cDNA contained unique molecular identifiers. TCRdb itself ran the 5' RACE reads through MiXCR, one entry per CDR3 protein. The data contain about 900,000 distinct CDR3 sequences, over 9% of them singletons. The CDR3 sequence is 13 residues long. V dropped 2 bases and J dropped 9 bases, with 11 bases sitting between them. Germline assignment: CDR1 MDHEN and CDR2 SYDVKM. As for this clonotype: What it recognizes is unknown.

These data also featured in a second study, about yellow fever vaccine responses in identical twins.

Material: PBMCs. The source is a woman aged 18 to 35 in good health. V and J are TRBV28 and TRBJ2-1; no clear D gene. The CDR3 loop reads CASSLGKASEQFF. The CDR3 DNA reads as TGTGCCAGCAGTTTAGGCAAAGCATCTGAGCAGTTCTTC.